This TCR beta chain was retrieved from a study of cytomegalovirus exposure and HLA in healthy donors. The overall study: Both the 100 to 150 validation repertoires and the 600 to 750 first-cohort repertoires used the same platform, as reported by a later analysis.

A remark on this clone: No antigen is known for it.

The donors formed part of the approximately 110-subject validation cohort, distinct from the roughly 660-subject first cohort. General study results and limits: Many donors shared some public TCRs, even though most TCR sequences were rare.

The CDR3 totals 15 residues. After removal of 4 bases from V and 2 bases from J, the junction contained 6 bases not matched to a gene. Germline-derived CDR1 and CDR2 are SGHRS and YFSETQ. Generated by immunoSEQ multiplex PCR, the TCRdb table keeps only in-frame clones and is missing some. The top ten hold roughly 0.8% of the sample, which has a few hundred thousand clones, 80% to 90% seen once. The sample taken for sequencing was PBMCs. The TCR originated in a woman between 18 and 29 years old in good health and CMV-seronegative. V is TRBV5-1 and J is TRBJ1-1, with 9 bases that match TRBD1. The CDR3 DNA sequence: TGCGCCAGCAGCAGTAGACAGGGGGACAACACTGAAGCTTTCTTT. It is translated as CASSSRQGDNTEAFF.